These T cell receptor beta chains were read from a single sample in a study of blood T cell repertoires in COVID-19. Clones were read by immunoSEQ multiplex PCR, and TCRdb kept only the in-frame ones, dropping some. The sample has 300,000 to 350,000 clones; 75% to 90% are singletons. Sequencing was performed on peripheral blood. The origin of the receptors is a man younger than 35 with active or convalescent COVID-19. CDR3s include the opening cysteine and the closing phenylalanine or tryptophan. Each record gives: V gene, CDR3 length, D gene, J gene, CDR3 DNA, CDR3 protein. A D gene is named only where the DNA matches it firmly.

TRBV3-1/TRBV3-2	13	.	TRBJ2-7	TGTGCCAGCAGCCTAGGGACATTCTACGAGCAGTACTTC	CASSLGTFYEQYF
TRBV11-3	16	TRBD1	TRBJ2-1	TGTGCCAGCAGCATTGGTGAGGGCAGGGGGTACAATGAGCAGTTCTTC	CASSIGEGRGYNEQFF
TRBV5-6	15	.	TRBJ1-5	TGTGCCAGCAGCTTGTCCCTCACGCGGAATCAGCCCCAGCATTTT	CASSLSLTRNQPQHF
TRBV7-8	15	.	TRBJ2-6	TGTGCCAGCAGCTTAGCTCTGTCTGGGGCCAACGTCCTGACTTTC	CASSLALSGANVLTF
TRBV4-3	15	TRBD1	TRBJ1-2	TGCGCCAGCAGCCAAGAAATGACAGGGCTCGGTGGCTACACCTTC	CASSQEMTGLGGYTF
TRBV29-1	12	.	TRBJ1-2	TGCAGCGTTGAAGCAGGGGACTATGGCTACACCTTC	CSVEAGDYGYTF
TRBV2	13	TRBD1	TRBJ2-5	TGTGCCAGCCAGCCGGGACAGCAAGAGACCCAGTACTTC	CASQPGQQETQYF
TRBV3-1/TRBV3-2	15	TRBD2	TRBJ2-1	TGTGCCAGCAGCCAACCGGGACTAGCCGCAAATGAGCAGTTCTTC	CASSQPGLAANEQFF
TRBV7-9	16	TRBD1	TRBJ2-7	TGTGCCAGCAGCTTGAGTGGGACAGGGAAAAGGAACGAGCAGTACTTC	CASSLSGTGKRNEQYF
TRBV5-1	14	TRBD1	TRBJ2-5	TGCGCCAGCAGCCCAGGGACAGGCCAAGAGACCCAGTACTTC	CASSPGTGQETQYF
TRBV6-1	16	.	TRBJ2-3	TGTGCCAGCAGTGAACCTTTTAAACTCAGCACAGATACGCAGTATTTT	CASSEPFKLSTDTQYF